A single sample is the source of the 25 T cell receptor beta chains below, sequenced in a study of identical twins. TCRdb passed the 5' RACE reads through MiXCR, listing each CDR3 protein once. The sample holds about 700,000 distinct CDR3 sequences, 8% to 9% seen once. Separately, the same data were catalogued under a study of yellow fever vaccine responses in identical twins.

Sequencing was done on a sample of PBMCs. These receptors were collected from a woman younger than 30 in good health.

This chain connects TRBV25-1 to TRBJ1-2; 8 bases are a match to TRBD1. This CDR3 is 13 amino acids long. With 6 bases clipped from V and 4 bases from J, the junction kept 4 bases outside the gene matches. From germline, CDR1 is MGHDK and CDR2 SYGVNS. The CDR3 DNA follows: TGTGCCAGCAGGGGGACAGGTTTCTATGGCTACACCTTC. It translates to CASRGTGFYGYTF.

This clonotype was found a few times. The chain links TRBV5-1 to TRBJ2-5; 7 bases map to TRBD2. V was pared by 4 bases and J by 4 bases, with 13 bases of the junction left unmatched. The CDR3 has 16 residues. Germline lookup yields CDR1 SGHRS and CDR2 YFSETQ. The DNA for the CDR3 is TGCGCCAGCAGCGGAGGACTAGTTTTGGTCGGAGAGACCCAGTACTTC. It codes for CASSGGLVLVGETQYF.

The V call is TRBV11-2, the J call TRBJ2-7; no reliable D call. The CDR3 loop spans 10 amino acids. Germline V gene data show CDR1 as SGHAT and CDR2 as FQNNGV. V lost 3 bases and J 9 bases, leaving 6 bases between the germline ends. CDR3: CASSLKSQYF. CDR3 bases: TGTGCCAGCAGCTTGAAGTCGCAGTACTTC.

This clonotype showed up just a few times. The chain has TRBV2 and TRBJ1-5, with D perhaps matching TRBD1 (6 bases). Trimming shortened V by 6 bases and J by 7 bases, and 19 bases separated the two germline ends. Germline CDR1 reads SNHLY; CDR2 reads FYNNEI. The CDR3 covers 15 residues. CDR3: CASSRRGGQEQPQHF. CDR3 DNA sequence: TGTGCCAGCAGCCGCCGGGGGGGGCAGGAGCAGCCCCAGCATTTT.

The rearrangement joins TRBV9 to TRBJ1-2; D call uncertain. The CDR3 is made up of 16 amino acids. The V gene lost 0 bases and the J gene lost 2 bases, with 14 bases spanning the gap. The germline V gene encodes CDR1 SGDLS and CDR2 YYNGEE. The CDR3 here is CASSVDRGGGNYGYTF. CDR3 nucleotides: TGTGCCAGCAGCGTAGATCGTGGAGGAGGGAACTATGGCTACACCTTC.

The chain has TRBV6-2 or TRBV6-3 and TRBJ2-7; TRBD1 matches 9 bases. The V gene end was trimmed by 7 bases and the J gene end by 6 bases; junction bases not matched to a gene: 7. In germline, CDR1 is MNHEY, CDR2 SVGEGT. The CDR3 is 13 residues long. CDR3 coding DNA: TGTGCCAGCACGGGGACAGGGCTTGGCGAGCAGTACTTC. Its protein product is CASTGTGLGEQYF.

Only a few counts were recorded for this clonotype. The chain couples TRBV5-6 to TRBJ2-4; D may be TRBD1 (6 bases). The CDR3 length is 15 residues. In germline, CDR1 is SGHDT, CDR2 YYEEEE. The V gene lost 6 bases and the J gene lost 4 bases, with 17 bases spanning the gap. CDR3 nucleotides: TGTGCCAGCATCTCGGCCGAAGGACAGAAAAACATTCAGTACTTC. This sequence encodes CASISAEGQKNIQYF.

This clonotype was recorded many times. The V call is TRBV7-9, the J call TRBJ1-4, with D perhaps matching TRBD1 (5 bases). Germline values: CDR1 SEHNR, CDR2 FQNEAQ (reference sequence). V was cut by 1 base and J by 5 bases, with 8 bases left in between. The CDR3 consists of 14 residues. Here the CDR3 DNA reads TGTGCCAGCAGCTTAGAGGCAGGGAATGAAAAACTGTTTTTT. Its protein is CASSLEAGNEKLFF.

This clonotype has at least ten counts. The J gene is TRBJ1-5, the V gene TRBV5-6, with 8 bases that match TRBD1. Germline CDR1 and CDR2: SGHDT and YYEEEE. This CDR3 contains 17 residues. V trimming: 4 bases; J trimming: 0 bases; junction bases outside the gene matches: 9. The CDR3 sequence: CASSALGTGNSNQPQHF. CDR3 bases: TGTGCCAGCAGCGCGCTCGGGACAGGTAATAGCAATCAGCCCCAGCATTTT.

The chain joins TRBV29-1 to TRBJ1-1, with D maybe TRBD1 (6 bases). Per germline, CDR1 SQVTM and CDR2 ANQGSEA. The CDR3 length is 15 residues. Trimming took 4 bases from V and 0 from J, leaving 15 bases between them. The CDR3: CSVADSSALNTEAFF. CDR3 nucleotide sequence: TGCAGCGTTGCGGACAGTTCTGCATTGAACACTGAAGCTTTCTTT.

The chain joins TRBV4-3 to TRBJ2-1; D is unclear. V lost 0 bases, J lost 2 bases, and 14 bases lay in between. This CDR3 has 17 residues. Germline CDR1 LGHNA, CDR2 YSLEER. Written as DNA, the CDR3 is TGCGCCAGCAGCCAAGATGCCTACCAAGGCACCTACAATGAGCAGTTCTTC. It yields the protein CASSQDAYQGTYNEQFF.

This clonotype was detected a few times. V and J are TRBV4-2 and TRBJ2-3; 14 bases match TRBD2. Trimming at V came to 0 bases and at J to 4 bases, leaving 0 bases not matched to a gene. The germline gives CDR1 LGHNA, CDR2 YNFKEQ. CDR3 size: 16 residues. CDR3: CASSQETSGGADTQYF. The CDR3 DNA reads TGTGCCAGCAGCCAAGAGACTAGCGGGGGGGCAGATACGCAGTATTTT.

This clonotype was found a few times. This chain joins TRBV7-6 and TRBJ2-1; 12 nucleotides align to TRBD2. V shed 1 base and J 8 bases; nucleotides not matched to a gene: 12. The CDR3 runs 18 residues. The germline V gene has CDR1 SGHVS and CDR2 FNYEAQ. The CDR3 DNA is TGTGCCAGCAGCTTAGGGTGGGCTAGCGGGAGGGTGGACCATGAGCAGTTCTTC. It codes for CASSLGWASGRVDHEQFF.

This clonotype has more than one count but fewer than ten. The rearrangement joins TRBV4-3 to TRBJ2-3, with TRBD2 identical over 12 bases. This CDR3 is 17 amino acids long. The J segment lost 6 bases and the V segment lost 4 bases, leaving 11 bases of the junction unmatched. Germline CDR1 reads LGHNA; CDR2 reads YSLEER. CDR3 sequence reads: CASSRLLAGGGFDTQYF. The CDR3 nucleotides read TGCGCCAGCAGCCGCTTACTAGCGGGAGGCGGGTTTGATACGCAGTATTTT.

This clonotype was observed a few times. This sequence joins TRBV5-8 and TRBJ2-3; 7 bases line up with TRBD2. In germline, CDR1 is SGHTS, CDR2 YDEGEE. CDR3 length: 15 amino acids. Trimming at V came to 4 bases and at J to 4 bases, leaving 9 bases not matched to a gene. This CDR3 is CASSPRGRVADTQYF. The DNA of the CDR3 is TGTGCCAGCAGCCCTAGAGGGAGGGTGGCAGATACGCAGTATTTT.

This clonotype was detected only a few times. The chain is built from TRBV12-3 or TRBV12-4 and TRBJ2-2; 12 bases map to TRBD2. Losses at the gene ends were 5 bases for V and 6 bases for J; bases not matched to a gene: 10. CDR3 length equals 17 residues. In DNA, the CDR3 is TGTGCCAGCAGTCTCCATCTAGCGGGAGGGTCCCCCGGGGAGCTGTTTTTT. It is translated as CASSLHLAGGSPGELFF.

This clonotype was counted ten times or more. This chain connects TRBV7-2 to TRBJ2-3; 10 bases map to TRBD2. Germline assignment: CDR1 SGHTA and CDR2 FQGNSA. After removal of 5 bases from V and 4 bases from J, the junction contained 24 bases not matched to a gene. This CDR3 has 21 residues. CDR3 in amino acids: CASSPTFPTLEASGSSDTQYF. The CDR3 bases are TGTGCCAGCAGCCCGACTTTTCCCACCTTAGAGGCTAGCGGGAGTTCAGATACGCAGTATTTT.

About this clonotype: The junction differs from germline at one of its ends, possibly a read error. The J gene is TRBJ1-1, the V gene TRBV12-3 or TRBV12-4; D gene uncertain. This CDR3 region has 13 residues. CDR3 sequence (DNA): TGTGCCAGCAGGTTAGCGGTGAACACTGAAGCTTTCTTT. This codes for CASRLAVNTEAFF.

The V and J genes are TRBV7-2 and TRBJ2-3; D gene unclear. Trimming pared 1 base from V and 2 bases from J, leaving 7 bases between. The CDR3 has 14 amino acids. CDR1 and CDR2 from the germline V gene are SGHTA and FQGNSA. CDR3 amino acids: CASSLVGPTDTQYF. For the CDR3, the DNA is TGTGCCAGCAGCTTAGTAGGGCCCACAGATACGCAGTATTTT.

The genes are TRBV12-3 or TRBV12-4 and TRBJ2-7, with a possible D match to TRBD2 (5 bases). The CDR3 length is 17 residues. V lost 7 bases and J 2 bases, leaving 24 bases between the germline ends. CDR3 DNA: TGTGCCAGCACCCAAGAGGGCCGTTGGTCTCACCCCTACGAGCAGTACTTC. Protein sequence: CASTQEGRWSHPYEQYF.

This clonotype came up a few times. The chain joins TRBV6-5 to TRBJ2-1, with 9 bases aligning to TRBD2. Germline trimming cut 0 bases from V and 7 bases from J; bases unmatched to any gene: 7. The germline CDR1 and CDR2 sequences are MNHEY and SVGAGI. This CDR3 contains 16 residues. CDR3: CASSYSGGRAWNEQFF. CDR3 nucleotides: TGTGCCAGCAGTTACTCTGGCGGGAGGGCCTGGAATGAGCAGTTCTTC.

The rearrangement uses TRBV12-3 or TRBV12-4 and TRBJ2-5, with TRBD2 identical over 10 bases. V was clipped by 0 bases and J by 3 bases; unmatched bases: 10. This CDR3 is built from 18 residues. The CDR3 region has the DNA TGTGCCAGCAGTTTAGCCCGGACAGCTACTAGCGGGAAAGAGACCCAGTACTTC. Its protein product is CASSLARTATSGKETQYF.

This clonotype was recorded at least ten times. The chain couples TRBV7-2 to TRBJ2-2; no clear D gene. The V end lost 3 bases, the J end lost 4 bases, and 6 bases lay between the germline ends. Germline CDR1 and CDR2: SGHTA and FQGNSA. The CDR3 runs 13 residues. The CDR3 nucleotides read TGTGCCAGCAGCTTGTATTCCACCGGGGAGCTGTTTTTT. It translates to CASSLYSTGELFF.

The chain carries TRBV20-1 and TRBJ2-3; D unresolved. The length of the CDR3 is 10 residues. V lost 6 bases and J 6 bases, leaving 7 bases between the germline ends. The V gene's germline CDR1 is DFQATT and CDR2 SNEGSKA (reference sequence). Here the CDR3 DNA reads TGCAGTGCCTTCATTGATACGCAGTATTTT. It yields the protein CSAFIDTQYF.

This rearrangement joins TRBV18 to TRBJ2-3; 12 bases are shared with TRBD1. Germline V CDR1 and CDR2: KGHSH, LQKENI. V was pared by 3 bases and J by 4 bases, with 8 bases of the junction left unmatched. The CDR3 is 17 amino acids. The CDR3 DNA follows: TGTGCCAGCTCACCCACGGGACAGGGGGCGGTCGCAGATACGCAGTATTTT. Its protein is CASSPTGQGAVADTQYF.